This T cell receptor (beta chain) appears in the sequencing data of a study of identical twins. General observations from the study: Zero-insertion analyses might be partly confounded by invariant T cells like MAIT and iNKT. The authors drew conclusions from cross-sectional statistical analysis rather than following the same donors. Cord blood's abundant beta clonotypes had fewer insertions, unlike memory repertoires.

In this sample, this clonotype turned up many times. Its antigen is not known. Through template switching, a universal primer site was introduced, and the cDNA contained unique molecular identifiers. MiXCR, applied by TCRdb to the 5' RACE reads, yields one record per CDR3 protein. The repertoire holds 150,000 or so distinct CDR3 sequences, with roughly 3.2% as singletons. Deletions cut 2 bases from V and 5 bases from J, with 23 bases between. From germline, CDR1 is DFQATT and CDR2 SNEGSKA (reference sequence). This CDR3 region has 17 residues. The V call is TRBV20-1, the J call TRBJ2-3; D perhaps matches TRBD1 (5 bases). The receptor was derived from a young man in good health. Source material: memory T cells sorted from blood. CDR3 sequence reads: CSARPNLGQGRIDTQYF. DNA of the CDR3: TGCAGTGCTAGACCAAACCTCGGACAAGGAAGGATAGATACGCAGTATTTT.